This entry lists 13 T cell receptor beta chains sequenced from one sample in a study of identical twins. From the 5' RACE reads, TCRdb called clonotypes with MiXCR, one entry per CDR3 protein. The data hold about 330,000 distinct CDR3 sequences, with around 12% observed a single time. These data were also reused for a study on yellow fever vaccine responses in identical twins.

Sequencing was performed on CD8+ T cells sorted from blood. Every receptor here comes from a woman under 30 in good health.

V is TRBV6-5 and J is TRBJ2-1, with D maybe TRBD2 (6 bases). V was cut by 2 bases and J by 9 bases, with 26 bases left in between. The germline V gene encodes CDR1 MNHEY and CDR2 SVGAGI. The CDR3 spans 18 residues. This chain's CDR3 is CASSYGHMTVGRRGEQFF. CDR3 nucleotide sequence: TGTGCCAGCAGTTACGGACACATGACGGTCGGGAGACGGGGTGAGCAGTTCTTC.

The J gene is TRBJ2-3, the V gene TRBV7-6; 15 bases line up with TRBD2. J was trimmed by 2 bases and V by 5 bases; bases with no gene match: 8. The CDR3 runs 18 residues. Germline V gene data show CDR1 as SGHVS and CDR2 as FNYEAQ. The CDR3 spells CASSVRGLAGGSTDTQYF. The CDR3 bases are TGTGCCAGCAGCGTACGGGGACTAGCGGGGGGCTCCACAGATACGCAGTATTTT. Filled out from reference TRBV7-6 and TRBJ2-3, the complete variable domain reads GAGVSQSPRYKVTKRGQDVALRCDPISGHVSLYWYRQALGQGPEFLTYFNYEAQQDKSGLPNDRFSAERPEGSISTLTIQRTEQRDSAMYRCASSVRGLAGGSTDTQYFGPGTRLTVL.

In its sample, this clonotype was seen a few times. The chain couples TRBV4-1 to TRBJ2-7; TRBD1 might be the D (5 bases). Trimming stripped 0 bases from V and 2 bases from J, with 11 bases between. Germline CDR1 and CDR2: MGHRA and YSYEKL. This CDR3 region has 15 residues. The CDR3 spells CASSQDPRVAYEQYV. The CDR3 DNA sequence: TGCGCCAGCAGCCAAGATCCCAGGGTCGCCTACGAGCAGTACGTC.

This clonotype has more than one count but fewer than ten. The chain combines TRBV7-9 with TRBJ2-2; TRBD1 might be the D (6 bases). Trimming removed 5 bases at V and 0 bases at J, with 10 bases between. The CDR3 sequence is 15 residues long. Germline CDR1 and CDR2: SEHNR and FQNEAQ (reference sequence). CDR3 bases: TGTGCCAGCAGCCATAGGGGGACGAACACCGGGGAGCTGTTTTTT. Encoded protein: CASSHRGTNTGELFF.

CDR3 in amino acids: CASSQNRIGGTGELFF. In nucleotides, the CDR3 is TGTGCCAGCAGCCAAAACAGGATCGGGGGGACCGGGGAGCTGTTTTTT. The chain couples TRBV3-1 to TRBJ2-2, with 7 bases identical to TRBD2. Trimming removed 2 bases from V and 5 bases from J; junction bases left unmatched: 8. The CDR3 covers 16 residues. CDR1 and CDR2 (germline): LGHDT, YNNKEL (reference sequence).

The CDR3, as DNA: TGTGCCAGCAACGGACAGGAGACAGATACGCAGTATTTT. Translation: CASNGQETDTQYF. The chain recombines TRBV14 with TRBJ2-3, with 7 bases lining up with TRBD1. The V gene end was trimmed by 7 bases and the J gene end by 3 bases; junction bases not matched to a gene: 4. CDR3 length equals 13 residues. In germline, CDR1 is SGHDN, CDR2 FVKESK.

The CDR3 DNA is TGTGCCAGCAGTTTTGGCCAGGGGTACACCGGGGAGCTGTTTTTT. This gives the protein CASSFGQGYTGELFF. The chain recombines TRBV28 with TRBJ2-2, with a possible D match to TRBD1 (6 bases). This CDR3 contains 15 residues. Trimming took off 3 bases at V and 3 bases at J, with 11 bases between the two ends. Germline V gene data show CDR1 as MDHEN and CDR2 as SYDVKM.

V usage is TRBV2 and J usage is TRBJ2-3; a possible D gene is TRBD2 (7 bases). This CDR3 region has 12 residues. Trimming removed 7 bases from V and 6 bases from J, with 11 bases in between. Germline V gives CDR1 SNHLY, CDR2 FYNNEI. The CDR3 reads CASIGGVDTQYF. For the CDR3, the DNA is TGTGCCAGCATAGGGGGGGTTGATACGCAGTATTTT.

This clonotype came up a few times. The chain is built from TRBV12-3 or TRBV12-4 and TRBJ2-6; D is perhaps TRBD2 (6 bases). The CDR3 covers 15 residues. Trimming left V 1 base short and J 4 bases short, with 8 bases between. This chain's CDR3 is CASSLGGVGANVLTF. The DNA for the CDR3 is TGTGCCAGCAGTTTAGGGGGGGTCGGGGCCAACGTCCTGACTTTC.

This clonotype came up a few times. J is TRBJ2-1 and V is TRBV27; D might be TRBD2 (5 bases). Germline CDR1 reads MNHEY; CDR2 reads SMNVEV (reference sequence). The V gene lost 5 bases and the J gene lost 6 bases, with 14 bases spanning the gap. This CDR3 has 14 residues. The CDR3 is CASSEGYMGNEQFF. CDR3 nucleotides: TGTGCCAGCAGTGAGGGATACATGGGCAATGAGCAGTTCTTC.

This clonotype was detected only a few times. CDR3 amino acids: CASSSSTGNYGYTF. For the CDR3, the DNA is TGTGCCAGCAGCTCTTCAACAGGGAACTATGGCTACACCTTC. The V call is TRBV7-8, the J call TRBJ1-2; D perhaps matches TRBD1 (6 bases). The germline gives CDR1 SGHVS, CDR2 FQNEAQ. This CDR3 region has 14 residues. The germline V and J ends were trimmed by 4 bases and 2 bases, with 11 bases remaining between them. The whole variable domain, filled in from reference TRBV7-8 and TRBJ1-2, reads GAGVSQSPRYKVAKRGQDVALRCDPISGHVSLFWYQQALGQGPEFLTYFQNEAQLDKSGLPSDRFFAERPEGSVSTLKIQRTQQEDSAVYLCASSSSTGNYGYTFGSGTRLTVV.

The rearrangement uses TRBV7-8 and TRBJ1-5; TRBD1 agrees at 8 bases. The germline V gene has CDR1 SGHVS and CDR2 FQNEAQ. This CDR3 is built from 15 residues. J lost 4 bases, V lost 4 bases, and 6 bases had no gene match. CDR3 DNA: TGTGCCAGCAGCTCCCTCACAGGGGGTAATCAGCCCCAGCATTTT. It yields the protein CASSSLTGGNQPQHF. Drawing the rest from reference TRBV7-8 and TRBJ1-5, the complete variable domain is GAGVSQSPRYKVAKRGQDVALRCDPISGHVSLFWYQQALGQGPEFLTYFQNEAQLDKSGLPSDRFFAERPEGSVSTLKIQRTQQEDSAVYLCASSSLTGGNQPQHFGDGTRLSIL.

In its sample, this clonotype was seen a few times. V and J are TRBV5-1 and TRBJ2-1; D is possibly TRBD2 (5 bases). Germline CDR1 reads SGHRS; CDR2 reads YFSETQ. The CDR3 runs to 17 residues. V shed 0 bases and J shed 0 bases, with 13 bases lying between them. The CDR3 loop reads CASSLGIRGSSYNEQFF. The DNA for the CDR3 is TGCGCCAGCAGCTTGGGTATTCGAGGGAGCTCCTACAATGAGCAGTTCTTC.